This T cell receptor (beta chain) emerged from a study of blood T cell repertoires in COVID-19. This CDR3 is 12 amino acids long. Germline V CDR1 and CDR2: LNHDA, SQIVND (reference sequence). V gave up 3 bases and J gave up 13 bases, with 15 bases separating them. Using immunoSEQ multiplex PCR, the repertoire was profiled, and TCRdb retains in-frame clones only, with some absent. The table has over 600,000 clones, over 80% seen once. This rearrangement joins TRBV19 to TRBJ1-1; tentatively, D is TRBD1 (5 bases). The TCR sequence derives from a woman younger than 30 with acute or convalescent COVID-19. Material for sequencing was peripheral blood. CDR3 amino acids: CASSMGQGKGFF. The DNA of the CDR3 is TGTGCCAGTAGTATGGGTCAGGGTAAAGGTTTCTTT.